The T cell receptor beta chain under discussion was sequenced for a study of blood T cell repertoires in COVID-19. Study details: In each case, the material was cDNA or gDNA derived from T cells, B-cell-depleted T cells, or PBMCs.

Per the study methods: How many nucleated cells were present was estimated from reference gene primer amplification. Assay used: immunoSEQ multiplex PCR; TCRdb lists only in-frame clones, some missing. That table furnishes V, J and clone size, whereas the DNA furnished D and trimming. This sample has under 200,000 clones, with roughly 86% found just once. This clone was found once. Seattle participants joined during active infection and were tracked over time. The sample taken for sequencing was peripheral blood. This TCR was sampled from a woman older than 75 with COVID-19, enrolled during active disease.

CDR3 amino acids: CASSLAFGTSNYGYTF. The CDR3, as DNA: TGTGCCAGCAGCTTAGCGTTCGGGACATCTAACTATGGCTACACCTTC. The chain joins TRBV7-9 to TRBJ1-2; D perhaps matches TRBD1 (6 bases). The CDR3 extends over 16 amino acids. Trimming took off 0 bases at V and 0 bases at J, with 11 bases between the two ends. Germline V lookup: CDR1 SEHNR, CDR2 FQNEAQ (reference sequence).